One sample yielded the 12 T cell receptor beta chains listed below, sequenced in a study of blood T cell repertoires in COVID-19. Some clones are missing from TCRdb's copy, which holds only in-frame ones; the method was immunoSEQ multiplex PCR. The sample yields hundreds of thousands of clones, 88% seen once. What was sequenced was peripheral blood. The receptors here all came from a woman in her 70s with COVID-19, enrolled during active disease.

V is TRBV28 and J is TRBJ1-2, with D perhaps TRBD1 (6 bases). V gave up 3 bases and J gave up 2 bases, with 10 bases separating them. Per germline, CDR1 MDHEN and CDR2 SYDVKM. This CDR3 spans 14 amino acids. In DNA, the CDR3 is TGTGCCAGCAGTTTTAGGGGGAAGAACTATGGCTACACCTTC. Translating it yields CASSFRGKNYGYTF.

The chain links TRBV27 to TRBJ1-1, with D possibly being TRBD1 (6 bases). Between the trimmed V and J ends, which lost 3 bases and 2 bases, there was a span of 10 bases. The germline CDR1 and CDR2 sequences are MNHEY and SMNVEV (reference sequence). The length of the CDR3 is 14 residues. The CDR3 nucleotides are TGTGCCAGCAGTTTCGCAGGGACAAACACTGAAGCTTTCTTT. This codes for CASSFAGTNTEAFF.

The V and J genes are TRBV2 and TRBJ1-4, with no clear D. The ends were cut back, 8 bases at V and 0 bases at J, with 7 bases in the middle. Germline lookup yields CDR1 SNHLY and CDR2 FYNNEI. The length of the CDR3 is 13 residues. CDR3 sequence reads: CASRVSTNEKLFF. In nucleotides, the CDR3 is TGTGCCAGCCGAGTGTCAACTAATGAAAAACTGTTTTTT. Together with reference TRBV2 and TRBJ1-4, the CDR3 gives the full variable domain: EPEVTQTPSHQVTQMGQEVILRCVPISNHLYFYWYRQILGQKVEFLVSFYNNEISEKSEIFDDQFSVERPDGSNFTLKIRSTKLEDSAMYFCASRVSTNEKLFFGSGTQLSVL.

V is TRBV27 and J is TRBJ2-6; D gene unclear. Trimming cost V 6 bases and J 0 bases, with 9 bases left between them. The CDR3 is 15 amino acids. CDR1 is MNHEY, CDR2 SMNVEV, per germline (reference sequence). CDR3 nucleotide sequence: TGTGCCAGCAGCCAACATCACTCTGGGGCCAACGTCCTGACTTTC. Translation: CASSQHHSGANVLTF.

CDR3 amino acids: CASSLSRTGSSHEQYF. DNA of the CDR3: TGTGCCAGCAGCTTAAGCCGTACAGGGAGTTCCCACGAGCAGTACTTC. The chain has TRBV7-8 and TRBJ2-7; D is possibly TRBD1 (6 bases). With 2 bases removed from V and 5 bases from J, the gap between germline ends came to 19 bases. The length of the CDR3 is 16 residues. CDR1 is SGHVS, CDR2 FQNEAQ, per germline. Variable domain in full (rest from reference TRBV7-8 and TRBJ2-7): GAGVSQSPRYKVAKRGQDVALRCDPISGHVSLFWYQQALGQGPEFLTYFQNEAQLDKSGLPSDRFFAERPEGSVSTLKIQRTQQEDSAVYLCASSLSRTGSSHEQYFGPGTRLTVT.

The J gene is TRBJ1-4, the V gene TRBV18; maybe TRBD1 (5 bases). Germline values: CDR1 KGHSH, CDR2 LQKENI. V was cut by 2 bases and J by 8 bases, with 12 bases left in between. The CDR3 covers 14 residues. The CDR3 DNA sequence: TGTGCCAGCTCACCAACCGACAGAAGGGAAAAACTGTTTTTT. Translating it yields CASSPTDRREKLFF.

The V gene is TRBV11-2, the J gene TRBJ2-7, with D possibly TRBD2 on 6 matching bases. CDR1 is SGHAT, CDR2 FQNNGV, per germline. This CDR3 comprises 16 residues. Trimming removed 3 bases from V and 5 bases from J, with 20 bases in between. CDR3 loop: CASSFAGRDRGDEQYF. In DNA, the CDR3 is TGTGCCAGCAGCTTCGCGGGACGCGATCGCGGTGACGAGCAGTACTTC.

The chain has TRBV30 and TRBJ2-5; a weak D match, TRBD2 (8 bases). The CDR3 extends over 14 amino acids. V was pared by 2 bases and J by 3 bases, with 13 bases between. In germline, CDR1 is GTSNPN, CDR2 SVGIG (reference sequence). CDR3 DNA: TGTGCCTGGAGTCAGGGGGGACTAGAAGAGACCCAGTACTTC. Residues: CAWSQGGLEETQYF.

The genes are TRBV15 and TRBJ2-3, with 7 nucleotides matching TRBD1. CDR1 and CDR2 from the germline V gene are LNHNV and YYDKDF (reference sequence). V was clipped by 3 bases and J by 2 bases; unmatched bases: 8. This CDR3 comprises 16 residues. Here the CDR3 DNA reads TGTGCCACCAGCAGTGACAGGGATGTACACACAGATACGCAGTATTTT. It encodes CATSSDRDVHTDTQYF. Looking up the rest from reference TRBV15 and TRBJ2-3 gives the full variable domain: DAMVIQNPRYQVTQFGKPVTLSCSQTLNHNVMYWYQQKSSQAPKLLFHYYDKDFNNEADTPDNFQSRRPNTSFCFLDIRSPGLGDTAMYLCATSSDRDVHTDTQYFGPGTRLTVL.

This clone appeared a single time. This chain uses TRBV10-3 with TRBJ1-2; D ambiguous. CDR1 is ENHRY, CDR2 SYGVKD, per germline. The CDR3 covers 14 residues. V was clipped by 6 bases and J by 0 bases, with 11 bases between them. The CDR3 DNA sequence: TGTGCCATCAGCGAAGGGAGAGCTAACTATGGCTACACCTTC. It yields the protein CAISEGRANYGYTF.

This clone showed up just once. CDR3 bases: TGTGCCAGCAGCTTAGATTATTCTAGGCGAGAGACCCAGTACTTC. Its protein is CASSLDYSRRETQYF. The chain combines TRBV11-2 with TRBJ2-5; D is ambiguous. The CDR3 is 15 amino acids. Germline loops: CDR1 SGHAT, CDR2 FQNNGV. The ends were cut back, 0 bases at V and 4 bases at J, with 12 bases in the middle.

This clone has just one count. The V gene is TRBV6-5, the J gene TRBJ1-1; no definite D call. CDR3 length equals 13 residues. Germline-derived CDR1 and CDR2 are MNHEY and SVGAGI. Trimming stripped 6 bases from V and 4 bases from J, with 12 bases between. The CDR3 DNA reads TGTGCCAGCAGCTCGGAAGAGGTCACTGAAGCTTTCTTT. It encodes CASSSEEVTEAFF.